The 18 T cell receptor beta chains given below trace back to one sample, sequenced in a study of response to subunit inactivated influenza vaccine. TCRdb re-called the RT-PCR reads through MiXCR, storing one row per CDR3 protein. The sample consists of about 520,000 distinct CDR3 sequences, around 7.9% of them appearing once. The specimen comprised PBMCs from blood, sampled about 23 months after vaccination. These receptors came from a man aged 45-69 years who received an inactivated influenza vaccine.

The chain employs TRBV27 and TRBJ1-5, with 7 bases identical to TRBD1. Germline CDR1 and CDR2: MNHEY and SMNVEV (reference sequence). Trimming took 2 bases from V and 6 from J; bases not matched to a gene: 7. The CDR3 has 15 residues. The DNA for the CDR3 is TGTGCCAGCAGTTTAAACAGGGGACTCGGTCAGCCCCAGCATTTT. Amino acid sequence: CASSLNRGLGQPQHF.

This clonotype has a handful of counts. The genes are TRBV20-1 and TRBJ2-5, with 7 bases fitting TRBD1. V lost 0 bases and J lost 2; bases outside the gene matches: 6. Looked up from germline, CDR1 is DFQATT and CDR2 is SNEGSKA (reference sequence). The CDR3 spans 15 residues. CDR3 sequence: CSARDWRRGQETQYF. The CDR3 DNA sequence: TGCAGTGCTAGAGATTGGCGCAGGGGGCAAGAGACCCAGTACTTC.

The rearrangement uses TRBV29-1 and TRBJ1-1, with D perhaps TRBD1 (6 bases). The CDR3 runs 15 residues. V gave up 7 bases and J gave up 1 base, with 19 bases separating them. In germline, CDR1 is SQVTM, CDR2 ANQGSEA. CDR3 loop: CSATKYTGWNTEAFF. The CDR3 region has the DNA TGCAGCGCCACCAAATACACAGGGTGGAACACTGAAGCTTTCTTT.

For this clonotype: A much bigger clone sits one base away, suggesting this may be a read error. The CDR3 DNA follows: TGCAGTGCTAGAGCAAGGGGGTTTGGACAGCCCCAGCATTTT. Its protein is CSARARGFGQPQHF. The V call is TRBV20-1, the J call TRBJ1-5; tentative D call: TRBD1 (6 bases). This CDR3 is built from 14 residues. Germline V gives CDR1 DFQATT, CDR2 SNEGSKA (reference sequence). V lost 1 base, J lost 7 bases, and 14 bases lay in between.

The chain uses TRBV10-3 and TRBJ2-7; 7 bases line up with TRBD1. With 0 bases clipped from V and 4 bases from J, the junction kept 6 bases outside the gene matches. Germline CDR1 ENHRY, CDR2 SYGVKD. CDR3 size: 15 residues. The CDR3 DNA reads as TGTGCCATCAGTGAGTCGAAGGGGGCTAAATACGAGCAGTACTTC. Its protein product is CAISESKGAKYEQYF.

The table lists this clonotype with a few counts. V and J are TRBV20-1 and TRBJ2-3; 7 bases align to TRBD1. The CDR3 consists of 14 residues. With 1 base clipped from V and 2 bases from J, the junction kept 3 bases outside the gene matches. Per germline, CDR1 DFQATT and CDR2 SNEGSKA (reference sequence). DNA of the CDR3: TGCAGTGCTAGAGTGGGACAGAACACAGATACGCAGTATTTT. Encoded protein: CSARVGQNTDTQYF.

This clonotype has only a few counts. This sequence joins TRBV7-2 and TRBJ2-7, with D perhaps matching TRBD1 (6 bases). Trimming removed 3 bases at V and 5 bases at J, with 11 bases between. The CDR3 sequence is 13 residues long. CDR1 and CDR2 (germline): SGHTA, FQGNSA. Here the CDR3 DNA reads TGTGCCAGCAGCTTTAGGCCAGGGGACGAGCAGTACTTC. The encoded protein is CASSFRPGDEQYF.

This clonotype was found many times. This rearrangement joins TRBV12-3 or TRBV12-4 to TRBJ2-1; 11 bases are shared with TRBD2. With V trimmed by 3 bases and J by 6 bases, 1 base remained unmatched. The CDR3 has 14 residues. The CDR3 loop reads CASSFGTSGNEQFF. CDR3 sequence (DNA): TGTGCCAGCAGTTTTGGGACTAGCGGCAATGAGCAGTTCTTC.

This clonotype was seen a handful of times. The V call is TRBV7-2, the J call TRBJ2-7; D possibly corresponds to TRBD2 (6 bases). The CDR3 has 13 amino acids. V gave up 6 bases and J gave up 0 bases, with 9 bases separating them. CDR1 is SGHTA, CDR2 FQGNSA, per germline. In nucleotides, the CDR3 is TGTGCCAGCAGGAGGGAGGTCTCCTACGAGCAGTACTTC. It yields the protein CASRREVSYEQYF.

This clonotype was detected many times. CDR3 nucleotide sequence: TGTGCCAGCAGACGACCGGACACGAACACCGGGGAGCTGTTTTTT. It encodes CASRRPDTNTGELFF. The chain has TRBV11-2 and TRBJ2-2, with a possible D match to TRBD1 (5 bases). CDR3 length: 15 amino acids. Germline V CDR1 and CDR2: SGHAT, FQNNGV. V was trimmed by 6 bases and J by 0 bases, leaving 11 bases between them.

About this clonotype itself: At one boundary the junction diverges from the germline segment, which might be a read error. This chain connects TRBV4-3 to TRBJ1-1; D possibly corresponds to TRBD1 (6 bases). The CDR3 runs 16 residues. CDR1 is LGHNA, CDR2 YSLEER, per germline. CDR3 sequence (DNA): TGCGCCAGCAGCCCGGGGGAAACAGGGATGAAGACTGAAGCTTTCTTT. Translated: CASSPGETGMKTEAFF.

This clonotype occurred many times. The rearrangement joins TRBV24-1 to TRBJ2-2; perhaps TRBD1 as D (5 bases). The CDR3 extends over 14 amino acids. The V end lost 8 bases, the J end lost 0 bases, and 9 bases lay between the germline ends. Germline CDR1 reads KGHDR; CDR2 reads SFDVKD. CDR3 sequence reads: CATNGAANTGELFF. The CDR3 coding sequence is TGTGCCACCAATGGGGCGGCGAACACCGGGGAGCTGTTTTTT.

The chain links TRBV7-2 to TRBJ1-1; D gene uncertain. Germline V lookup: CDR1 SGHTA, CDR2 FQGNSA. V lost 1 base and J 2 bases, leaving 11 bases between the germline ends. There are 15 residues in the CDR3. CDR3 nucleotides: TGTGCCAGCAGCTTAGTGGCTGGGAGCAACACTGAAGCTTTCTTT. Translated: CASSLVAGSNTEAFF.

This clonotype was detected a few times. CDR3 region: CASSITSDRGGSPLHF. DNA of the CDR3: TGTGCCAGTAGTATTACTTCAGACAGGGGAGGCTCACCCCTCCACTTT. This sequence joins TRBV19 and TRBJ1-6, with 8 positions matching TRBD1. V was pared by 3 bases and J by 10 bases, with 11 bases of the junction left unmatched. CDR3 length: 16 residues. Germline V gene data show CDR1 as LNHDA and CDR2 as SQIVND (reference sequence).

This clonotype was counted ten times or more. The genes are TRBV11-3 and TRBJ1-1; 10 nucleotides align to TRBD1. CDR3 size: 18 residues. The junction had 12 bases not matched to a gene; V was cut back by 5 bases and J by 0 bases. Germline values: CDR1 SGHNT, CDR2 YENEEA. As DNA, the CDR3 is TGTGCCAGCAGCCCTAGGGCACCGGGACAGGGGTTGAACACTGAAGCTTTCTTT. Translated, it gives CASSPRAPGQGLNTEAFF.

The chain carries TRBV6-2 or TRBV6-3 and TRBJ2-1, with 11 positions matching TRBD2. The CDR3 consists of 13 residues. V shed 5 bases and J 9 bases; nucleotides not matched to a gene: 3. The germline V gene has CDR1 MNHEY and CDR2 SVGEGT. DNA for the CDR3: TGTGCCAGCAGTATCGGGACTAGCGGTGAGCAGTTCTTC. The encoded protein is CASSIGTSGEQFF.

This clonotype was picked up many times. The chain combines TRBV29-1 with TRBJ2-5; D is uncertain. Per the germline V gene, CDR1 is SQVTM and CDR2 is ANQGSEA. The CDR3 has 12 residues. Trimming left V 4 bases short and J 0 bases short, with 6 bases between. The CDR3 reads CSVVLDQETQYF. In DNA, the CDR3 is TGCAGCGTTGTATTGGACCAAGAGACCCAGTACTTC. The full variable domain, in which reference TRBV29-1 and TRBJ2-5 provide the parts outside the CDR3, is SAVISQKPSRDICQRGTSLTIQCQVDSQVTMMFWYRQQPGQSLTLIATANQGSEATYESGFVIDKFPISRPNLTFSTLTVSNMSPEDSSIYLCSVVLDQETQYFGPGTRLLVL.

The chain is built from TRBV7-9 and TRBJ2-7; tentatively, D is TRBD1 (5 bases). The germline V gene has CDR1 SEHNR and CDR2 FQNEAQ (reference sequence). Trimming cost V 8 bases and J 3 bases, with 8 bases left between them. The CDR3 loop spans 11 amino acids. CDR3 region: CASGAFYEQYF. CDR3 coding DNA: TGTGCCAGCGGGGCATTCTACGAGCAGTACTTC.